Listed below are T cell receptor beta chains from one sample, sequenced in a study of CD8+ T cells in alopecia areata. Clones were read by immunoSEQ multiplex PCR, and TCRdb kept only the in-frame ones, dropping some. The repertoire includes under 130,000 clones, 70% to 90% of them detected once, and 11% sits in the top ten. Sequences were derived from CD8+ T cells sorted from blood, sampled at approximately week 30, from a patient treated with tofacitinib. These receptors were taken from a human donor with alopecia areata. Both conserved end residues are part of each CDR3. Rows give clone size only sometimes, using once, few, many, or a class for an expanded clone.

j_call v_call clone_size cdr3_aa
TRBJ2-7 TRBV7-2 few CASSYREGFSYEQYF
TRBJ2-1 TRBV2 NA CASSGTSGYNEQFF
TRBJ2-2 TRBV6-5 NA CASSYFTGELFF
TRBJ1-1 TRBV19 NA CGSSQGVTEAFF
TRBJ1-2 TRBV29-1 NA CSVAETPEFYGYTF
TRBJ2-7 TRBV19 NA CASSPKDGFYEQYF
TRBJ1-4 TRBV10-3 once CANPHHTVRQTTNEKLFF
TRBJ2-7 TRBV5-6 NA CASSLAYEQYF
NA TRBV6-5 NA CASGQGIEQYF
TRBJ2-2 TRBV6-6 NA CASSSSGRYTGELFF
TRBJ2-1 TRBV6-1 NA CASSEAASSGAMNEQFF
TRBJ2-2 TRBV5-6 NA CASSYPGQVGTGELFF
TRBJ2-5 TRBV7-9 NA CASSSYPGLLRGETQYF
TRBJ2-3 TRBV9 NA CASSVPRDRRSADTQYF
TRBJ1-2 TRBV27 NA CASRLGSHGYTF
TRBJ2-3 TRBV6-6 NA CASSYESGGGADTQYF
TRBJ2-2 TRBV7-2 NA CASSSTEGHLTGELFF
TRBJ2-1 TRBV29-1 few CSVAGTSGSSYNEQFF
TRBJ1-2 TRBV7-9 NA CASSGVAIQGYTF
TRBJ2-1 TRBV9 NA CASSASGRGLDEQFF
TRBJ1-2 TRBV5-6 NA CASSLTEFYGYTF